The 23 T cell receptor beta chains below all came from one sample that was sequenced in a study of CD8 T cells in Susac syndrome. The authors reverse transcribed roughly 0.5 to 1 ug RNA with random hexamers. A single record per CDR3 protein comes from TCRdb applying MiXCR to the immunoSEQ multiplex PCR reads. Among 90,000 to 110,000 distinct CDR3 sequences listed, around 97% were seen once. Input material: CD4+ T cells from PBMCs. All receptors come from a human donor in good health.

The CDR3 DNA reads TGTGCCAGCAGCTTATCCCGCATGGAGACCCAGTACTTC. This encodes CASSLSRMETQYF. This chain connects TRBV7-8 to TRBJ2-5, with D unresolved. Trimming took off 2 bases at V and 5 bases at J, with 9 bases between the two ends. CDR1 SGHVS and CDR2 FQNEAQ come from the germline V gene. The CDR3 consists of 13 residues. The complete variable domain, with remaining parts taken from reference TRBV7-8 and TRBJ2-5, reads GAGVSQSPRYKVAKRGQDVALRCDPISGHVSLFWYQQALGQGPEFLTYFQNEAQLDKSGLPSDRFFAERPEGSVSTLKIQRTQQEDSAVYLCASSLSRMETQYFGPGTRLLVL.

The chain recombines TRBV28 with TRBJ2-7, with TRBD2 as a possible D gene (5 bases). Looked up from germline, CDR1 is MDHEN and CDR2 is SYDVKM. The CDR3 sequence is 15 residues long. Trimming took 2 bases from V and 4 from J, leaving 15 bases between them. The chain's CDR3 is CASSLAGIGGYEQYF. For the CDR3, the DNA is TGTGCCAGCAGTTTAGCCGGGATCGGCGGGTACGAGCAGTACTTC. The entire variable domain, with the rest obtained from reference TRBV28 and TRBJ2-7, is as follows: DVKVTQSSRYLVKRTGEKVFLECVQDMDHENMFWYRQDPGLGLRLIYFSYDVKMKEKGDIPEGYSVSREKKERFSLILESASTNQTSMYLCASSLAGIGGYEQYFGPGTRLTVT.

The chain joins TRBV19 to TRBJ2-2; D not certain. The V end was cut by 0 bases, the J end by 5 bases, with 7 bases between. Per the germline V gene, CDR1 is LNHDA and CDR2 is SQIVND (reference sequence). The CDR3 length is 14 residues. CDR3 nucleotides: TGTGCCAGTAGTATAGAGTTGAGTACCGGGGAGCTGTTTTTT. Translation: CASSIELSTGELFF.

The chain is built from TRBV27 and TRBJ2-3, with TRBD2 as a possible D gene (5 bases). Trimming took 0 bases from V and 1 from J, leaving 11 bases between them. The CDR3 covers 16 residues. In germline, CDR1 is MNHEY, CDR2 SMNVEV (reference sequence). This CDR3 is CASSLSVGSGTDTQYF. CDR3 coding DNA: TGTGCCAGCAGTTTATCGGTCGGTAGCGGCACAGATACGCAGTATTTT.

The chain links TRBV19 to TRBJ2-7, with D possibly being TRBD2 (6 bases). CDR1 is LNHDA and CDR2 is SQIVND in the germline V gene (reference sequence). This CDR3 region has 15 residues. Between the trimmed V and J ends, which lost 4 bases and 0 bases, there was a span of 13 bases. The CDR3 spells CASSTLAFSSYEQYF. CDR3 coding DNA: TGTGCCAGTAGTACCCTAGCGTTCAGCTCCTACGAGCAGTACTTC.

This clonotype has just one count. The gene calls are TRBV11-1 and TRBJ1-2; possibly TRBD1 for D (5 bases). The germline V gene has CDR1 SGHAT and CDR2 FQDESV (reference sequence). The CDR3 runs 14 residues. The V and J ends lost 4 bases and 3 bases respectively, with 12 bases between them. CDR3 protein: CASSSGTFDYGYTF. CDR3 in DNA: TGTGCCAGCAGCTCCGGGACGTTCGACTATGGCTACACCTTC.

This sequence joins TRBV3-1 and TRBJ2-5; 7 bases are a match to TRBD1. J was trimmed by 2 bases and V by 4 bases; bases with no gene match: 7. CDR1 is LGHDT, CDR2 YNNKEL, per germline (reference sequence). The CDR3 consists of 15 residues. Here the CDR3 DNA reads TGTGCCAGCAGCCTCCAGGGGGACAGTCAAGAGACCCAGTACTTC. Protein: CASSLQGDSQETQYF.

J is TRBJ2-7 and V is TRBV29-1, with 8 bases aligning to TRBD2. This CDR3 is built from 12 residues. The germline CDR1 and CDR2 sequences are SQVTM and ANQGSEA. J lost 3 bases, V lost 5 bases, and 3 bases had no gene match. Written as DNA, the CDR3 is TGCAGCGTTCGGACTAGCAGCTACGAGCAGTACTTC. Its translation is CSVRTSSYEQYF.

This chain uses TRBV28 with TRBJ2-4; 11 positions match TRBD2. This CDR3 region has 15 residues. The V segment lost 6 bases and the J segment 3 bases; nucleotides outside the gene matches: 4. Germline values: CDR1 MDHEN, CDR2 SYDVKM. CDR3 region: CASSHSGRGKNIQYF. For the CDR3, the DNA is TGTGCCAGCAGCCATAGCGGGAGGGGCAAAAACATTCAGTACTTC.

The V gene is TRBV12-3 or TRBV12-4, the J gene TRBJ2-3, with 10 bases lining up with TRBD2. With V trimmed by 6 bases and J by 5 bases, 5 bases remained unmatched. The CDR3 sequence is 14 residues long. As DNA, the CDR3 is TGTGCCAGCAGCGGACTAGCGGTGGTAGATACGCAGTATTTT. It encodes CASSGLAVVDTQYF.

This chain uses TRBV30 with TRBJ1-3; D gene uncertain. V was trimmed by 1 base and J by 0 bases, leaving 7 bases between them. Germline V gene data show CDR1 as GTSNPN and CDR2 as SVGIG (reference sequence). CDR3 size: 14 residues. The CDR3 bases are TGTGCCTGGAGTGGGACTTTCTCTGGAAACACCATATATTTT. Amino acids: CAWSGTFSGNTIYF.

This sequence joins TRBV21-1 and TRBJ2-4. TRBV21-1 is a pseudogene segment. This CDR3 has 16 residues. This CDR3 is CASSKSGKRAKNIQYF. In DNA form, the CDR3 reads TGTGCCAGCAGCAAAAGCGGGAAAAGGGCCAAAAACATTCAGTACTTC.

The chain carries TRBV9 and TRBJ1-1; D ambiguous. V was trimmed by 4 bases and J by 4 bases, leaving 17 bases between them. This CDR3 spans 15 amino acids. Per the germline V gene, CDR1 is SGDLS and CDR2 is YYNGEE. The CDR3: CASSPTPDRGTEAFF. CDR3 DNA sequence: TGTGCCAGCAGCCCAACACCTGACCGTGGCACTGAAGCTTTCTTT.

The chain uses TRBV7-2 and TRBJ2-2, with 7 bases aligning to TRBD2. Unmatched junction bases numbered 0, after V lost 4 bases and J lost 1 base. Germline-derived CDR1 and CDR2 are SGHTA and FQGNSA. There are 14 residues in the CDR3. The CDR3 spells CASSWEGNTGELFF. The CDR3 DNA sequence: TGTGCCAGCAGCTGGGAGGGGAACACCGGGGAGCTGTTTTTT.

This chain uses TRBV3-1 with TRBJ1-1; 7 bases align to TRBD1. Trimming took 4 bases from V and 5 from J; bases not matched to a gene: 13. The germline V gene has CDR1 LGHDT and CDR2 YNNKEL (reference sequence). This CDR3 comprises 16 residues. CDR3 coding DNA: TGTGCCAGCAGCCTAACCCTCCGTCTCAGGGGGACTGAAGCTTTCTTT. Protein product: CASSLTLRLRGTEAFF.

The chain carries TRBV2 and TRBJ1-1; TRBD1 is a possible D gene (6 bases). The CDR3 runs to 15 residues. The germline gives CDR1 SNHLY, CDR2 FYNNEI. Trimming left V 6 bases short and J 3 bases short, with 17 bases between. CDR3 region: CASRSGGWGDTEAFF. The CDR3 DNA follows: TGTGCCAGCAGAAGCGGGGGCTGGGGGGACACTGAAGCTTTCTTT. The variable domain in full, completed from reference TRBV2 and TRBJ1-1, reads EPEVTQTPSHQVTQMGQEVILRCVPISNHLYFYWYRQILGQKVEFLVSFYNNEISEKSEIFDDQFSVERPDGSNFTLKIRSTKLEDSAMYFCASRSGGWGDTEAFFGQGTRLTVV.

This clonotype has a single count. The rearrangement links TRBV25-1 to TRBJ2-7, with 8 bases aligning to TRBD2. This CDR3 has 15 amino acids. The V gene's germline CDR1 is MGHDK and CDR2 SYGVNS. V shed 6 bases and J 0 bases; nucleotides not matched to a gene: 7. CDR3 DNA: TGTGCCAGCAGGAAGTTAGCGGGGTCCTCCTACGAGCAGTACTTC. Its protein is CASRKLAGSSYEQYF.

The V and J genes are TRBV7-2 and TRBJ2-3; D gene uncertain. CDR3 length equals 14 residues. Germline loops: CDR1 SGHTA, CDR2 FQGNSA. V was clipped by 1 base and J by 1 base, with 6 bases between them. The CDR3 coding sequence is TGTGCCAGCAGCTTAGGGGCAGGCACAGATACGCAGTATTTT. The encoded protein is CASSLGAGTDTQYF.

The V call is TRBV2, the J call TRBJ1-2, with no clear D. The CDR3 consists of 15 residues. CDR1 and CDR2 from the germline V gene are SNHLY and FYNNEI. The germline V and J ends were trimmed by 4 bases and 0 bases, with 12 bases remaining between them. CDR3 loop: CASSGKTNANYGYTF. The DNA for the CDR3 is TGTGCCAGCAGTGGAAAGACGAATGCTAACTATGGCTACACCTTC.

CDR3 in amino acids: CASSLAQGGSGYTF. The DNA for the CDR3 is TGTGCCAGCAGCTTAGCTCAGGGAGGATCTGGCTACACCTTC. V gene TRBV7-2 combines with J gene TRBJ1-2; possibly TRBD1 for D (5 bases). The CDR3 is 14 residues long. V shed 0 bases and J shed 7 bases, with 12 bases lying between them. Germline assignment: CDR1 SGHTA and CDR2 FQGNSA.

This rearrangement joins TRBV19 to TRBJ1-1; a weak D match, TRBD1 (6 bases). V was shortened by 6 bases and J by 1 base, with 12 bases between the two germline ends. Germline values: CDR1 LNHDA, CDR2 SQIVND (reference sequence). This CDR3 has 14 residues. The CDR3 bases are TGTGCCAGTAGGCCCGGACAGAAGAACACTGAAGCTTTCTTT. Protein product: CASRPGQKNTEAFF.

This clonotype was observed once. The V gene is TRBV3-1, the J gene TRBJ2-2; D gene uncertain. V was shortened by 1 base and J by 11 bases, with 11 bases between the two germline ends. The CDR3 extends over 13 amino acids. Looked up from germline, CDR1 is LGHDT and CDR2 is YNNKEL (reference sequence). The DNA for the CDR3 is TGTGCCAGCAGCCAAGGGGGTCTGACTGAGCTGTTTTTT. Protein: CASSQGGLTELFF.

CDR3 sequence reads: CASSLNLAGGTDTQYF. The CDR3, as DNA: TGTGCCAGCAGCTTAAATCTAGCGGGGGGTACAGATACGCAGTATTTT. This chain joins TRBV7-2 and TRBJ2-3, with 11 bases aligning to TRBD2. Trimming at V came to 2 bases and at J to 3 bases, leaving 4 bases not matched to a gene. CDR1 is SGHTA and CDR2 is FQGNSA in the germline V gene. The CDR3 consists of 16 residues. Full variable domain (missing parts from reference TRBV7-2 and TRBJ2-3): GAGVSQSPSNKVTEKGKDVELRCDPISGHTALYWYRQSLGQGLEFLIYFQGNSAPDKSGLPSDRFSAERTGGSVSTLTIQRTQQEDSAVYLCASSLNLAGGTDTQYFGPGTRLTVL.